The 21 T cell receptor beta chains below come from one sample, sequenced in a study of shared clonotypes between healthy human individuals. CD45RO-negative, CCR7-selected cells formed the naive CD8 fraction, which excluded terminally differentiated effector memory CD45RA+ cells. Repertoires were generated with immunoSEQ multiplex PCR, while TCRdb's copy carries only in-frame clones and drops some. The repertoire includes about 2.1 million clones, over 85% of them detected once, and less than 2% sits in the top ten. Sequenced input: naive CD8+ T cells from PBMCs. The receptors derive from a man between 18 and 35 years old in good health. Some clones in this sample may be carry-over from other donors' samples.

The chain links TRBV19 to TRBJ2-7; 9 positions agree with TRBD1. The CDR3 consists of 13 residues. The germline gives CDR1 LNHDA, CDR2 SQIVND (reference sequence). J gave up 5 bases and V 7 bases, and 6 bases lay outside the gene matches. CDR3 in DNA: TGTGCCAGTACTAATACAGGGGGCAACGAGCAGTACTTC. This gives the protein CASTNTGGNEQYF.

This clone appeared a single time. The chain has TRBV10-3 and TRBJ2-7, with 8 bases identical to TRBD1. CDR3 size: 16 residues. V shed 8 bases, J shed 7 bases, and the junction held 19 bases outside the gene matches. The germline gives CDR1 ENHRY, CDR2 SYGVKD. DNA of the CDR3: TGTGCCATCGGGGACAGGCGCTCTCCTACGCGAGAGGAGCAGTACTTC. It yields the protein CAIGDRRSPTREEQYF.

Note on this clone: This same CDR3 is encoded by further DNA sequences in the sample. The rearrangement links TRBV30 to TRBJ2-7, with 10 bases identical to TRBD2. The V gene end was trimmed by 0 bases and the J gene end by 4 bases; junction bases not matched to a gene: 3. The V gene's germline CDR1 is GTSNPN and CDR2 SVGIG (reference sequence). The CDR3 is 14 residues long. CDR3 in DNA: TGTGCCTGGAGTGTACTAGCGGGACCGTACGAGCAGTACTTC. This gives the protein CAWSVLAGPYEQYF.

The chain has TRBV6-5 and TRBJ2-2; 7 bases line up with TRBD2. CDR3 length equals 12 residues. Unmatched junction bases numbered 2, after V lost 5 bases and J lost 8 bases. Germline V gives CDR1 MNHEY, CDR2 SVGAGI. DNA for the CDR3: TGTGCCAGCAGTGCGGGAGAGGGGGAGCTGTTTTTT. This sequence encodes CASSAGEGELFF.

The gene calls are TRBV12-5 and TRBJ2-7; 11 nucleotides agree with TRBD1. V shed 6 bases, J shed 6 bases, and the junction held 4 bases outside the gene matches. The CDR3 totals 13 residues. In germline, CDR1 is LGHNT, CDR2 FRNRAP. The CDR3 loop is CASGQDRGLEQYF. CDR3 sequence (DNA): TGTGCTAGTGGGCAGGACAGGGGGCTCGAGCAGTACTTC.

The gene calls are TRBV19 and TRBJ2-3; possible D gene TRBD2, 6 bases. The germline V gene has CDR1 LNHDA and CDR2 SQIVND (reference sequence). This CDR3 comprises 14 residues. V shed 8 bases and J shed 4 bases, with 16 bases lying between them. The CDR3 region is CASSTGREADTQYF. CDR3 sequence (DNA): TGTGCCAGTTCCACGGGGCGGGAAGCAGATACGCAGTATTTT.

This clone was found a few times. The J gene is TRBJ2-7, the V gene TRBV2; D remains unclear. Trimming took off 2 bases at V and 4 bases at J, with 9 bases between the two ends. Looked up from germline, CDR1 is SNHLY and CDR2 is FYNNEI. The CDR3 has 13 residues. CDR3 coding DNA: TGTGCCAGCAGTGAAACGTCTGCATACGAGCAGTACTTC. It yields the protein CASSETSAYEQYF.

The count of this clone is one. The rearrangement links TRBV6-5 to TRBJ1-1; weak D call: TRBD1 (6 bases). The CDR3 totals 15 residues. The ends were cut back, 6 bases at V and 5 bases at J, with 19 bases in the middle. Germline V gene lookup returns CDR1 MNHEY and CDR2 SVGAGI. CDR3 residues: CASSSRRGTRTEAFF. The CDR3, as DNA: TGTGCCAGCAGCTCCAGAAGGGGGACGAGAACTGAAGCTTTCTTT.

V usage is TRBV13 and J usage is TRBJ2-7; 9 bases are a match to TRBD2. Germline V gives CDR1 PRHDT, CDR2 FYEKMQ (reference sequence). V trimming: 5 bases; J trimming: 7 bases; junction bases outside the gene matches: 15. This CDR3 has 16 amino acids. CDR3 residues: CASSPTDQGSGREQYF. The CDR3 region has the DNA TGTGCCAGCAGCCCCACGGATCAGGGGAGCGGGAGGGAGCAGTACTTC.

Here the CDR3 DNA reads TGTGCCATCAGTGAGAAAAGGGACGGGGATAACTATGGCTACACCTTC. It yields the protein CAISEKRDGDNYGYTF. The chain joins TRBV10-3 to TRBJ1-2; maybe TRBD1 (5 bases). Germline V gives CDR1 ENHRY, CDR2 SYGVKD. This CDR3 contains 16 residues. V was shortened by 2 bases and J by 1 base, with 14 bases between the two germline ends.

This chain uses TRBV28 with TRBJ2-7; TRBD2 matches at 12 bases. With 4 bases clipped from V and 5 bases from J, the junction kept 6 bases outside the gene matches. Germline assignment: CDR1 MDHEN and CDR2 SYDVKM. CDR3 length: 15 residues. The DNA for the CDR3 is TGTGCCAGCAGTTACAGGACTAGCGGGATCGACGAGCAGTACTTC. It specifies CASSYRTSGIDEQYF. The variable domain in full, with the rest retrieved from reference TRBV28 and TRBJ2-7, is DVKVTQSSRYLVKRTGEKVFLECVQDMDHENMFWYRQDPGLGLRLIYFSYDVKMKEKGDIPEGYSVSREKKERFSLILESASTNQTSMYLCASSYRTSGIDEQYFGPGTRLTVT.

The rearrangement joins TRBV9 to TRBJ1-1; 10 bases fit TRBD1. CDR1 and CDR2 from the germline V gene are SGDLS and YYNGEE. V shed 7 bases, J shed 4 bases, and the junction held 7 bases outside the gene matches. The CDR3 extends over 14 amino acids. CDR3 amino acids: CASGTGAHVTEAFF. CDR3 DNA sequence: TGTGCCAGCGGGACAGGGGCGCATGTCACTGAAGCTTTCTTT.

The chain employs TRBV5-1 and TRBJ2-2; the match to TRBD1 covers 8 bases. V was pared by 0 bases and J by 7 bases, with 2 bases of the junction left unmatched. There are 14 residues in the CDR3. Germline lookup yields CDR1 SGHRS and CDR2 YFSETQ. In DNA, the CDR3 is TGCGCCAGCAGCTTGGGAGGGACAGGCGGGGAGCTGTTTTTT. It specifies CASSLGGTGGELFF.

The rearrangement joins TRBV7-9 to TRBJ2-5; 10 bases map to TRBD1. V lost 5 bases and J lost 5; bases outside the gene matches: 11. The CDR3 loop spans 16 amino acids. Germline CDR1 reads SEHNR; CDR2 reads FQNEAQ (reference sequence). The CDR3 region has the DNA TGTGCCAGCAGCGCCTCGGACAGGGGGTCGGTTGAGACCCAGTACTTC. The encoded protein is CASSASDRGSVETQYF.

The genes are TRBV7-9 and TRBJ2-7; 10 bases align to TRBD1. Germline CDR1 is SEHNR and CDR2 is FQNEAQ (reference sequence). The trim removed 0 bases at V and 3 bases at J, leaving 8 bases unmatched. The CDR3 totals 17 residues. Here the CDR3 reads CASSLALGTGDVYEQYF. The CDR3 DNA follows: TGTGCCAGCAGCTTAGCGCTCGGGACAGGGGACGTCTACGAGCAGTACTTC.

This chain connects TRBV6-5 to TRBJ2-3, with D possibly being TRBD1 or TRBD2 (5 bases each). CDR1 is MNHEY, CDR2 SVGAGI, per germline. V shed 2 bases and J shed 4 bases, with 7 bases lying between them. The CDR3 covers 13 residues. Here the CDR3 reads CASSYRGPDTQYF. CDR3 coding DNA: TGTGCCAGCAGTTACAGGGGACCAGATACGCAGTATTTT.

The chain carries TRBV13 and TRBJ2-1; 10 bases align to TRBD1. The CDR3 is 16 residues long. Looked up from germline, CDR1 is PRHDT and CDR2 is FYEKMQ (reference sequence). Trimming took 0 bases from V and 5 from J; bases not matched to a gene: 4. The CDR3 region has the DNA TGTGCCAGCAGCTTAGGGGGACAGGGGATAAACAATGAGCAGTTCTTC. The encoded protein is CASSLGGQGINNEQFF. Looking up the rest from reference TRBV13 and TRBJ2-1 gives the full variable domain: AAGVIQSPRHLIKEKRETATLKCYPIPRHDTVYWYQQGPGQDPQFLISFYEKMQSDKGSIPDRFSAQQFSDYHSELNMSSLELGDSALYFCASSLGGQGINNEQFFGPGTRLTVL.

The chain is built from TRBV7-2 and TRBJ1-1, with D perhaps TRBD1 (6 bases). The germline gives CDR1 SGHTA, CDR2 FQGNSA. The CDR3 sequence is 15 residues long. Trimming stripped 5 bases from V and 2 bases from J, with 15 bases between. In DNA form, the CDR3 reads TGTGCCAGCAGCCTCAATCGGGGGCCAAACACTGAAGCTTTCTTT. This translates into CASSLNRGPNTEAFF. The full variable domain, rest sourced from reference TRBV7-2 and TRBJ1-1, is GAGVSQSPSNKVTEKGKDVELRCDPISGHTALYWYRQSLGQGLEFLIYFQGNSAPDKSGLPSDRFSAERTGGSVSTLTIQRTQQEDSAVYLCASSLNRGPNTEAFFGQGTRLTVV.

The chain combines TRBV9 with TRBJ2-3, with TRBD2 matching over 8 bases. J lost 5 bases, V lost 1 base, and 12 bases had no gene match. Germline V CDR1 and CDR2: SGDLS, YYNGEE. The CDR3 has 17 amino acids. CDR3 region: CASSVPQRGPGGDTQYF. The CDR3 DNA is TGTGCCAGCAGCGTACCTCAGCGGGGGCCGGGTGGAGATACGCAGTATTTT.

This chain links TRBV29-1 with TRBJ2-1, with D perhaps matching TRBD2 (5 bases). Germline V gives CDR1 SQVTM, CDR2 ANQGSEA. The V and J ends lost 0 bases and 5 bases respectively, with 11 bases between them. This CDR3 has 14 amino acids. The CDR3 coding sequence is TGCAGCGTTGAAGATCTCCGAGGGCACAATGAGCAGTTCTTC. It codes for CSVEDLRGHNEQFF.

The CDR3 coding sequence is TGTGCCAGCAGCGAGGGACAGGGCGTCTACAATGAGCAGTTCTTC. This sequence encodes CASSEGQGVYNEQFF. V and J are TRBV6-5 and TRBJ2-1; TRBD1 matches at 9 bases. Germline CDR1 and CDR2: MNHEY and SVGAGI. After removal of 6 bases from V and 3 bases from J, the junction contained 6 bases not matched to a gene. The CDR3 spans 15 residues.